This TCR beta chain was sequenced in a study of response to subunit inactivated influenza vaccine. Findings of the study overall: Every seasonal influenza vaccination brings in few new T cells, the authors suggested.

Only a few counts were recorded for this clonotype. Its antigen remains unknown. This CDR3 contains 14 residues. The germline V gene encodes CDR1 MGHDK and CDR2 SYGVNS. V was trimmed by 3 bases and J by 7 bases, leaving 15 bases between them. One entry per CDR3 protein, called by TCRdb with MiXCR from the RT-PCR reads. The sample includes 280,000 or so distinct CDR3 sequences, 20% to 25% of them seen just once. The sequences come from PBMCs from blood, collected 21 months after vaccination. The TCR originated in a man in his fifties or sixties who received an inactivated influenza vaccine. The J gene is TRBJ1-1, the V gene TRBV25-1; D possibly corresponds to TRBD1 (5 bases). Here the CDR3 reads CASSDWQRGSEAFF. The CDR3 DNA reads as TGTGCCAGCAGTGATTGGCAACGGGGCAGTGAAGCTTTCTTT.